These T cell receptor beta chains were read from a single sample in a study of cytomegalovirus exposure and HLA in healthy donors. TCRdb's copy holds only in-frame clones and misses some; the assay was immunoSEQ multiplex PCR. The repertoire holds 150,000 to 200,000 clones, with approximately 81% as singletons. The sequenced material came from PBMCs. These receptors originate from a woman aged 18-35 years in good health and CMV-seronegative. Each CDR3 is given with its conserved first and last residue. Each record gives: D gene, V gene, clone size, J gene, CDR3 protein, CDR3 DNA. A D gene is named only where the DNA matches it firmly. A clone size is listed for some rows: how often the clone was seen (once, few, many), or a class if it is expanded.

TRBD2,TRBV29-1,once,TRBJ2-4,CSVEREDSKNIQYF,TGCAGCGTTGAGCGGGAGGACTCCAAAAACATTCAGTACTTC
TRBD2,TRBV10-1,.,TRBJ2-7,CASSSSGSSHEQYF,TGCGCCAGCAGTTCTAGCGGGAGTTCCCACGAGCAGTACTTC
.,TRBV11-1,.,TRBJ2-7,CASSLAGGTLEQYF,TGTGCCAGCAGCTTAGCAGGCGGGACCCTCGAGCAGTACTTC
.,TRBV5-1,.,TRBJ2-7,CASSINQGMLFEQYF,TGCGCCAGCAGCATTAACCAGGGTATGCTTTTCGAGCAGTACTTC
TRBD2,TRBV9,.,TRBJ2-7,CASSVSGSTGEQYF,TGTGCCAGCAGCGTTAGCGGGAGTACCGGCGAGCAGTACTTC
.,TRBV12-2,.,TRBJ1-1,CASRLVQDSPVEAFF,TGTGCAAGTCGCTTAGTCCAAGACTCCCCGGTCGAAGCTTTCTTT
.,TRBV7-2,.,TRBJ1-5,CASSLVAGNAQPQHF,TGTGCCAGCAGCTTAGTGGCAGGGAATGCTCAGCCCCAGCATTTT
TRBD1,TRBV27,.,TRBJ1-1,CASSKQGMNTEAFF,TGTGCCAGCAGCAAACAGGGGATGAACACTGAAGCTTTCTTT
TRBD1,TRBV7-8,.,TRBJ2-5,CASRQGHQETQYF,TGTGCCAGCCGACAGGGGCATCAAGAGACCCAGTACTTC
.,TRBV27,.,TRBJ2-3,CASSPGAGSTDTQYF,TGTGCCAGCAGTCCCGGGGCGGGGAGCACAGATACGCAGTATTTT
TRBD1,TRBV5-4,few,TRBJ2-2,CASSGDRGRTGELFF,TGTGCCAGCAGTGGGGACAGGGGGCGGACCGGGGAGCTGTTTTTT